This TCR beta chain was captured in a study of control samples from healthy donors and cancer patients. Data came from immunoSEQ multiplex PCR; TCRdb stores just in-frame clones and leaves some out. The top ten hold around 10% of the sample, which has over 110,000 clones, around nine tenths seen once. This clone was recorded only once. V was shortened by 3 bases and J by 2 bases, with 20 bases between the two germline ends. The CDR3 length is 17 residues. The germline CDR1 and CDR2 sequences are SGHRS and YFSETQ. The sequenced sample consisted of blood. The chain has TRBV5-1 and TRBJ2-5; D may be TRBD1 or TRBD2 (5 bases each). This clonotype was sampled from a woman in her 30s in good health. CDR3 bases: TGCGCCAGCAGCTCCCACCGGGGCCGTGACCTACAAGAGACCCAGTACTTC. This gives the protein CASSSHRGRDLQETQYF.